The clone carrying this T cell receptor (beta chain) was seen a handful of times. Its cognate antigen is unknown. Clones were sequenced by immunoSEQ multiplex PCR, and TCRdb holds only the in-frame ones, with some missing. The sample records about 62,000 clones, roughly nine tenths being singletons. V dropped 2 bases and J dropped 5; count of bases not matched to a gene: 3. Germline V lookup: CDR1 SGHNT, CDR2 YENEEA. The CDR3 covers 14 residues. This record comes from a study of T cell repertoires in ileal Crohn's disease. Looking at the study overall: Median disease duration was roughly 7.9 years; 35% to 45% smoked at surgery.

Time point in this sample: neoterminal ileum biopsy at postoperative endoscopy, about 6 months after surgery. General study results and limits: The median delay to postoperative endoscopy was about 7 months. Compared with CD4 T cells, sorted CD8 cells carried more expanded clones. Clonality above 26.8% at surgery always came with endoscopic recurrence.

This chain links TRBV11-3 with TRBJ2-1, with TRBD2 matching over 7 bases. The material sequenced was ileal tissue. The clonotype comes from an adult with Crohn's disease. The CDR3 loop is CASSLRRGNNEQFF. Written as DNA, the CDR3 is TGTGCCAGCAGCTTACGGCGGGGGAACAATGAGCAGTTCTTC.